A single sample is the source of the 5 T cell receptor beta chains below, sequenced in a study of blood T cell repertoires in COVID-19. Data came from immunoSEQ multiplex PCR; TCRdb stores just in-frame clones and leaves some out. The sample lists about 42,000 clones, about 91% occurring once. Sequencing input: peripheral blood. The receptors were sampled from a human donor in a cohort sampled during active COVID-19.

The V call is TRBV5-6, the J call TRBJ2-3; maybe TRBD2 (6 bases). Germline assignment: CDR1 SGHDT and CDR2 YYEEEE. The germline V and J ends were trimmed by 1 base and 3 bases, with 12 bases remaining between them. The CDR3 contains 15 residues. CDR3 coding DNA: TGTGCCAGCAGCTTGATGGGACGGGAGACAGATACGCAGTATTTT. Translation: CASSLMGRETDTQYF.

This chain connects TRBV10-3 to TRBJ2-1; the D gene is possibly TRBD1 (6 bases). The CDR3 runs to 16 residues. The V and J ends lost 4 bases and 1 base respectively, with 14 bases between them. Germline assignment: CDR1 ENHRY and CDR2 SYGVKD. CDR3 sequence reads: CAISVGGGRSYNEQFF. CDR3 coding DNA: TGTGCCATCAGTGTTGGTGGGGGCAGGTCCTACAATGAGCAGTTCTTC.

V usage is TRBV7-9 and J usage is TRBJ2-7; 7 bases agree with TRBD2. V was clipped by 5 bases and J by 7 bases; unmatched bases: 11. CDR1 is SEHNR, CDR2 FQNEAQ, per germline (reference sequence). The CDR3 has 14 amino acids. In nucleotides, the CDR3 is TGTGCCAGCAGCCTAGGGCAACGGGGGGAAGAGCAGTACTTC. Residues: CASSLGQRGEEQYF.

This rearrangement joins TRBV4-1 to TRBJ2-1, with 9 positions matching TRBD2. The V and J ends lost 3 bases and 9 bases, in that order; junction bases with no gene match: 9. The CDR3 contains 15 residues. Per the germline V gene, CDR1 is MGHRA and CDR2 is YSYEKL. This CDR3 reads CASSQAGLASGEQFF. Here the CDR3 DNA reads TGCGCCAGCAGCCAGGCGGGACTAGCATCAGGTGAGCAGTTCTTC.

This clone rates as medium-sized. CDR3 amino acids: CASSQEVAAAAEQYF. CDR3 bases: TGTGCCAGCAGCCAAGAAGTGGCCGCGGCAGCCGAGCAGTACTTC. V usage is TRBV3-1 (or the pseudogene TRBV3-2) and J usage is TRBJ2-7; no clear D gene. Trimming stripped 0 bases from V and 6 bases from J, with 15 bases between. Germline CDR1 LGHDT, CDR2 YNNKEL (reference sequence). CDR3 length equals 15 residues.